Below are 32 T cell receptor beta chains sequenced from a single sample in a study of T cells in Graves' hyperthyroidism and ophthalmopathy. Researchers amplified the TCR beta CDR3 regions from RNA transcripts. Carried out on the TCR CDR3, a first-round RT-PCR used the HTBI primer set. MiXCR was run by TCRdb on the multiplex PCR reads, yielding one entry per CDR3 protein. The sample shows some 270,000 distinct CDR3 sequences, roughly 15% of them seen only once. Sequenced sample: blood. The receptors come from a woman aged 40 to 55 with Graves' hyperthyroidism.

This clonotype was observed at least ten times. The chain couples TRBV28 to TRBJ1-1, with D uncertain. Trimming removed 6 bases at V and 0 bases at J, with 8 bases between. The CDR3 has 13 residues. CDR1 is MDHEN, CDR2 SYDVKM, per germline. The CDR3: CASRSSVNTEAFF. CDR3 bases: TGTGCCAGCAGATCGAGCGTGAACACTGAAGCTTTCTTT.

This clonotype came up many times. This CDR3 reads CATSREPSSYNEQFF. DNA for the CDR3: TGTGCCACCAGCAGAGAACCTAGCTCCTACAATGAGCAGTTCTTC. This chain joins TRBV15 and TRBJ2-1; D is unresolved. This CDR3 is 15 amino acids long. CDR1 and CDR2 from the germline V gene are LNHNV and YYDKDF (reference sequence). V dropped 0 bases and J dropped 0 bases, with 6 bases sitting between them.

In its sample, this clonotype was seen once. This sequence joins TRBV6-1 and TRBJ2-7, with D perhaps given as TRBD1 or TRBD2 (5 bases each). This CDR3 is 13 amino acids long. Germline V gene sequence: CDR1 MNHNS, CDR2 SASEGT. V lost 3 bases and J lost 7, with 13 bases in between. CDR3 loop: CASSEESGSEQYF. CDR3 DNA: TGTGCCAGCAGTGAGGAGTCAGGGAGTGAGCAGTACTTC.

Ten or more counts support this clonotype. V gene TRBV28 combines with J gene TRBJ2-1; a weak D match, TRBD1 (6 bases). CDR1 and CDR2 from the germline V gene are MDHEN and SYDVKM. The CDR3 has 16 residues. The V gene lost 7 bases and the J gene lost 5 bases, with 21 bases spanning the gap. The CDR3 loop reads CASIQPGLGHNNEQFF. In DNA form, the CDR3 reads TGTGCCAGCATTCAACCCGGACTGGGACATAACAATGAGCAGTTCTTC. The full variable domain, its missing parts supplied by reference TRBV28 and TRBJ2-1, is DVKVTQSSRYLVKRTGEKVFLECVQDMDHENMFWYRQDPGLGLRLIYFSYDVKMKEKGDIPEGYSVSREKKERFSLILESASTNQTSMYLCASIQPGLGHNNEQFFGPGTRLTVL.

The rearrangement uses TRBV20-1 and TRBJ1-1, with D unclear. There are 14 residues in the CDR3. V was cut by 2 bases and J by 0 bases, with 10 bases left in between. Germline CDR1 reads DFQATT; CDR2 reads SNEGSKA (reference sequence). The CDR3 region is CSARRKQMNTEAFF. CDR3 DNA: TGCAGTGCTAGACGGAAACAAATGAACACTGAAGCTTTCTTT.

This clonotype has at least ten counts. This chain connects TRBV2 to TRBJ2-7; 14 bases map to TRBD2. There are 15 residues in the CDR3. J lost 4 bases, V lost 1 base, and 0 bases had no gene match. Germline V lookup: CDR1 SNHLY, CDR2 FYNNEI. CDR3: CASSEGLAGGYEQYF. The CDR3 DNA follows: TGTGCCAGCAGTGAAGGACTAGCGGGAGGGTACGAGCAGTACTTC.

Note on this clonotype: This may be a read error, as it is one base from a much larger clone. The rearrangement links TRBV20-1 to TRBJ2-7; TRBD1 is a possible D gene (6 bases). TRBJ2-1 explains the end of the DNA better; the J call may be wrong. CDR1 and CDR2 from the germline V gene are DFQATT and SNEGSKA (reference sequence). This CDR3 spans 14 amino acids. CDR3 amino acids: CSARGDTSSYEQFF. CDR3 sequence (DNA): TGCAGTGCTAGAGGGGACACGAGCTCCTACGAGCAGTTCTTC.

This chain joins TRBV19 and TRBJ2-1, with D possibly being TRBD2 (5 bases). The CDR3 is 14 residues long. Germline V gene data show CDR1 as LNHDA and CDR2 as SQIVND (reference sequence). V lost 2 bases, J lost 0 bases, and 5 bases lay in between. The CDR3 loop is CASSITSSYNEQFF. The DNA of the CDR3 is TGTGCCAGTAGTATAACTAGCTCCTACAATGAGCAGTTCTTC.

This sequence joins TRBV20-1 and TRBJ2-3; TRBD1 aligns across 10 bases. The CDR3 is 15 amino acids. CDR1 is DFQATT, CDR2 SNEGSKA, per germline (reference sequence). V dropped 3 bases and J dropped 4; count of bases not matched to a gene: 7. CDR3 DNA sequence: TGCAGTGCTAGCAGACAGGGGGCTGTCCCAGATACGCAGTATTTT. Its protein is CSASRQGAVPDTQYF.

On this clonotype itself: This may arise from a read error, as a much more abundant clone is one base away. CDR3 amino acids: CASSTDMNTEAFF. Here the CDR3 DNA reads TGTGCCAGCTCGACGGACATGAACACTGAAGCTTTCTTT. The J gene is TRBJ1-1, the V gene TRBV18; D perhaps matches TRBD1 (5 bases). The CDR3 totals 13 residues. V lost 6 bases and J 0 bases, leaving 8 bases between the germline ends. CDR1 and CDR2 (germline): KGHSH, LQKENI.

J is TRBJ1-2 and V is TRBV19; 8 bases are shared with TRBD1. CDR3 length equals 13 residues. V trimming: 5 bases; J trimming: 8 bases; junction bases outside the gene matches: 7. Germline CDR1 LNHDA, CDR2 SQIVND (reference sequence). The CDR3 coding sequence is TGTGCCAGTAGTTCGGACAGGGCGAGCGGCTACACCTTC. Translated: CASSSDRASGYTF.

The rearrangement joins TRBV30 to TRBJ2-3, with 7 bases lining up with TRBD2. V dropped 2 bases and J dropped 3; count of bases not matched to a gene: 14. CDR3 length: 17 residues. The germline gives CDR1 GTSNPN, CDR2 SVGIG (reference sequence). CDR3 loop: CAWSKSMTSRVTDTQYF. The CDR3 coding sequence is TGTGCCTGGAGTAAATCTATGACTAGCCGGGTAACAGATACGCAGTATTTT.

This clonotype was seen ten or more times. The rearrangement uses TRBV7-2 and TRBJ1-5; D is unresolved. This CDR3 has 12 residues. Trimming took off 1 base at V and 7 bases at J, with 5 bases between the two ends. Germline V lookup: CDR1 SGHTA, CDR2 FQGNSA. The CDR3 region is CASSLEQQPQHF. In DNA form, the CDR3 reads TGTGCCAGCAGCTTAGAACAACAGCCCCAGCATTTT. The full variable domain, completed using reference TRBV7-2 and TRBJ1-5, is GAGVSQSPSNKVTEKGKDVELRCDPISGHTALYWYRQSLGQGLEFLIYFQGNSAPDKSGLPSDRFSAERTGGSVSTLTIQRTQQEDSAVYLCASSLEQQPQHFGDGTRLSIL.

V gene TRBV7-9 combines with J gene TRBJ2-7; D call uncertain. V dropped 4 bases and J dropped 7 bases, with 8 bases sitting between them. Germline V gives CDR1 SEHNR, CDR2 FQNEAQ (reference sequence). The CDR3 contains 11 residues. CDR3 loop: CASSSLTEQYF. As DNA, the CDR3 is TGTGCCAGCAGCTCCTTGACAGAGCAGTACTTC.

This clonotype was detected ten times or more. V is TRBV15 and J is TRBJ2-1; D uncertain. Looked up from germline, CDR1 is LNHNV and CDR2 is YYDKDF (reference sequence). The CDR3 runs 16 residues. Trimming left V 3 bases short and J 7 bases short, with 19 bases between. The CDR3 is CATSSPPFARKNEQFF. The CDR3 nucleotides are TGTGCCACCAGCAGCCCCCCTTTTGCGCGGAAGAATGAGCAGTTCTTC.

This clonotype was seen ten or more times. The J gene is TRBJ2-1, the V gene TRBV28; the match to TRBD2 covers 11 bases. The V and J ends lost 2 bases and 5 bases, in that order; junction bases with no gene match: 5. In germline, CDR1 is MDHEN, CDR2 SYDVKM. This CDR3 spans 16 amino acids. The CDR3 DNA sequence: TGTGCCAGCAGTTTACTCAGACTAGCGGGGCACAATGAGCAGTTCTTC. Translating gives CASSLLRLAGHNEQFF.

In this sample, this clonotype turned up many times. The chain has TRBV12-3 or TRBV12-4 and TRBJ2-3; 9 bases align to TRBD2. The CDR3 is 16 residues long. The J segment lost 1 base and the V segment lost 3 bases, leaving 5 bases of the junction unmatched. CDR3 loop: CASSFGLARGTDTQYF. Written as DNA, the CDR3 is TGTGCCAGCAGTTTTGGACTAGCGAGGGGCACAGATACGCAGTATTTT.

This clonotype was found a few times. The genes are TRBV6-1 and TRBJ2-3; D may match TRBD1 or TRBD2 (5 bases each). Germline CDR1 and CDR2: MNHNS and SASEGT. V was pared by 5 bases and J by 10 bases, with 19 bases between. CDR3 size: 14 residues. The CDR3 DNA is TGTGCCAGCAGTCCTGACAGCGGAGGAGGAGCGCAGTATTTT. It specifies CASSPDSGGGAQYF.

This clonotype was detected many times. The chain carries TRBV7-9 and TRBJ2-1; 7 bases fit TRBD2. From germline, CDR1 is SEHNR and CDR2 FQNEAQ (reference sequence). This CDR3 has 15 residues. The V and J ends lost 2 bases and 12 bases, in that order; junction bases with no gene match: 13. The CDR3 sequence is CASSLSSSGASGQFF. CDR3 nucleotides: TGTGCCAGCAGCTTATCGTCTAGCGGAGCCTCAGGGCAGTTCTTC.

As regards this clonotype: Just one base apart from a much larger clone, this may be a read error. The J gene is TRBJ2-7, the V gene TRBV29-1; a weak D match, TRBD2 (5 bases). CDR3 length: 11 amino acids. CDR1 and CDR2 from the germline V gene are SQVTM and ANQGSEA. DNA for the CDR3: TGCAGCGTGAGGGAGACCTACAAGCAGTACTTC. Amino acid sequence: CSVRETYKQYF.

This clonotype was picked up many times. V and J are TRBV3-1 and TRBJ2-4; D ambiguous. The CDR3 covers 14 residues. V was clipped by 1 base and J by 7 bases, with 11 bases between them. Germline CDR1 is LGHDT and CDR2 is YNNKEL (reference sequence). The CDR3 here is CASSQGQDVNIQYF. In nucleotides, the CDR3 is TGTGCCAGCAGCCAAGGCCAGGACGTTAACATTCAGTACTTC.

This clonotype was picked up many times. V is TRBV11-2 and J is TRBJ2-5; no clear D gene. With 5 bases removed from V and 4 bases from J, the gap between germline ends came to 11 bases. The CDR3 contains 13 residues. Germline lookup yields CDR1 SGHAT and CDR2 FQNNGV. Here the CDR3 reads CASSRSSRETQYF. The CDR3 DNA reads TGTGCCAGCAGCAGATCCTCCCGAGAGACCCAGTACTTC. Drawing the rest from reference TRBV11-2 and TRBJ2-5, the complete variable domain is EAGVAQSPRYKIIEKRQSVAFWCNPISGHATLYWYQQILGQGPKLLIQFQNNGVVDDSQLPKDRFSAERLKGVDSTLKIQPAKLEDSAVYLCASSRSSRETQYFGPGTRLLVL.

In this sample, this clonotype turned up many times. The J gene is TRBJ2-3, the V gene TRBV20-1, with 14 bases identical to TRBD2. The CDR3 runs 15 residues. Germline V lookup: CDR1 DFQATT, CDR2 SNEGSKA (reference sequence). With 3 bases clipped from V and 2 bases from J, the junction kept 1 base outside the gene matches. The CDR3 bases are TGCAGTGCTAGGGGACTAGCGGGAGTCACAGATACGCAGTATTTT. Its protein is CSARGLAGVTDTQYF.

This clonotype was seen only a few times. The chain employs TRBV19 and TRBJ1-1, with D possibly matching TRBD1 (5 bases). Trimming took off 6 bases at V and 6 bases at J, with 14 bases between the two ends. CDR1 is LNHDA and CDR2 is SQIVND in the germline V gene (reference sequence). The CDR3 covers 13 residues. CDR3 amino acids: CASRPGGEAEAFF. CDR3 sequence (DNA): TGTGCCAGTAGACCGGGGGGAGAGGCTGAAGCTTTCTTT.

Many counts were recorded for this clonotype. V is TRBV5-1 and J is TRBJ2-3; TRBD2 matches 7 bases. With 0 bases clipped from V and 7 bases from J, the junction kept 5 bases outside the gene matches. This CDR3 has 14 residues. The germline V gene has CDR1 SGHRS and CDR2 YFSETQ. The CDR3, as DNA: TGCGCCAGCAGCTTGGGCCCGGGGGGTAATACGCAGTATTTT. Translation: CASSLGPGGNTQYF.

The chain employs TRBV18 and TRBJ1-1; 7 nucleotides match TRBD1. The CDR3 totals 16 residues. From germline, CDR1 is KGHSH and CDR2 LQKENI. J lost 7 bases, V lost 2 bases, and 13 bases had no gene match. The CDR3 loop reads CASSPRGDSRIGEAFF. CDR3 nucleotides: TGTGCCAGCTCACCAAGGGGGGACAGCAGGATAGGTGAAGCTTTCTTT. The variable domain in full, with the rest retrieved from reference TRBV18 and TRBJ1-1, is NAGVMQNPRHLVRRRGQEARLRCSPMKGHSHVYWYRQLPEEGLKFMVYLQKENIIDESGMPKERFSAEFPKEGPSILRIQQVVRGDSAAYFCASSPRGDSRIGEAFFGQGTRLTVV.

This clonotype occurred many times. This chain joins TRBV29-1 and TRBJ1-1, with a weak D call TRBD1 (6 bases). V was pared by 7 bases and J by 8 bases, with 14 bases between. This CDR3 spans 11 amino acids. Per germline, CDR1 SQVTM and CDR2 ANQGSEA. CDR3 residues: CSGLGGGEAFF. CDR3 nucleotides: TGCAGCGGCCTGGGTGGGGGCGAAGCTTTCTTT.

The table lists this clonotype with many counts. The chain recombines TRBV6-2 or TRBV6-3 with TRBJ2-2, with 7 nucleotides matching TRBD1. The germline V gene encodes CDR1 MNHEY and CDR2 SVGEGT. V gave up 7 bases and J gave up 6 bases; unmatched junction bases: 8. The length of the CDR3 is 14 residues. In nucleotides, the CDR3 is TGTGCCAGCAATCCGACAGGGCGGTCCGGGGAGCTGTTTTTT. Translation gives CASNPTGRSGELFF.

This clonotype was recorded at least ten times. The CDR3 here is CASSEVRPEAFF. The CDR3, as DNA: TGTGCCAGCAGTGAAGTGAGGCCTGAAGCTTTCTTT. This chain connects TRBV2 to TRBJ1-1; D is unclear. Germline V gives CDR1 SNHLY, CDR2 FYNNEI. There are 12 residues in the CDR3. Trimming cost V 1 base and J 6 bases, with 6 bases left between them. Combining the CDR3 with reference TRBV2 and TRBJ1-1 gives the whole variable domain EPEVTQTPSHQVTQMGQEVILRCVPISNHLYFYWYRQILGQKVEFLVSFYNNEISEKSEIFDDQFSVERPDGSNFTLKIRSTKLEDSAMYFCASSEVRPEAFFGQGTRLTVV.

This clonotype was seen many times. This CDR3 reads CASSLSLLREGKGDEQFF. In DNA, the CDR3 is TGTGCCAGCAGCTTAAGTTTGTTGCGGGAGGGAAAGGGTGATGAGCAGTTCTTC. This chain connects TRBV7-2 to TRBJ2-1, with 9 bases that match TRBD2. V shed 2 bases and J 8 bases; nucleotides not matched to a gene: 16. The length of the CDR3 is 18 residues. Germline V gene sequence: CDR1 SGHTA, CDR2 FQGNSA.

A remark on this clonotype: The junction departs from the called germline gene at one end, perhaps through a read error. This chain connects TRBV7-9 to TRBJ2-5, with 8 positions matching TRBD1. The CDR3 sequence is 15 residues long. In germline, CDR1 is SEHNR, CDR2 FQNEAQ (reference sequence). CDR3 loop: CASSLRTGFQESQYF. DNA of the CDR3: TGTGCCAGCAGCCTCAGGACAGGGTTCCAAGAGTCCCAGTACTTC.

This clonotype was seen at least ten times. The CDR3 loop is CASSQGRIGNQPQHF. As DNA, the CDR3 is TGTGCCAGCAGTCAGGGTAGAATAGGTAATCAGCCCCAGCATTTT. The chain is built from TRBV6-1 and TRBJ1-5; possibly TRBD1 for D (5 bases). Germline values: CDR1 MNHNS, CDR2 SASEGT. The CDR3 totals 15 residues. Between the trimmed V and J ends, which lost 5 bases and 4 bases, there was a span of 15 bases.